A single T cell receptor (beta chain) is shown here with its context. Profiled with immunoSEQ multiplex PCR; TCRdb holds only in-frame clones, not every one. The sample lists about 190,000 clones, 90% to 95% occurring once. This entry comes from a study of T cell responses to AZD1222 COVID-19 vaccine. CDR3 length: 14 residues. Germline V gene sequence: CDR1 SGHTA, CDR2 FQGTGA. The V and J ends lost 3 bases and 1 base respectively, with 9 bases between them. Sequencing was performed on peripheral blood, taken on day 0 of AZD1222 vaccination. The chain is built from TRBV7-3 and TRBJ1-1; a weak D match, TRBD1 (5 bases). This receptor was identified in an adult in good health. The CDR3 nucleotides are TGTGCCAGCAGCTTCACAGGAGAGAACACTGAAGCTTTCTTT. Protein: CASSFTGENTEAFF.